This TCR beta chain was profiled in a study of blood T cell repertoires in COVID-19. Assay: immunoSEQ multiplex PCR; the TCRdb copy retains only in-frame clones and omits some. This sample has under 300,000 clones; approximately 86% occur once, and the top ten carry more than 6%. The CDR3 runs 13 residues. Trimming pared 3 bases from V and 0 bases from J, leaving 5 bases between. The TCR comes from a woman between 55 and 75 years old with active or convalescent COVID-19. Sequenced input: peripheral blood. V usage is TRBV12-3 or TRBV12-4 and J usage is TRBJ1-1; D is undetermined. The CDR3 protein is CASSLAMNTEAFF. As DNA, the CDR3 is TGTGCCAGCAGTTTGGCCATGAACACTGAAGCTTTCTTT.